This T cell receptor (beta chain) was captured by sequencing in a study of neoadjuvant anti-PD-1 for oral cavity cancer (dated by TCRdb to 2020 to 2023). Study-wide context: Three to four biweekly doses of nivolumab at 3 mg/kg were mostly administered to patients before curative-intent surgical resection. A fourth nivolumab dose was given around day 43 to patients without progression, and definitive surgical resection was performed in those patients on days 50-56. Under RECIST 1.1, patients with complete response, partial response or stable disease were classed as responders, and patients with progression were classed as non-responders. There were roughly 11 patients in the parent correlative cohort, and the response rate was approximately 36%. What the work shows at the level of the full study, not this receptor alone: TCR analyses included only a few patients per response group, and the authors called for larger cohorts for validation. Higher pretreatment blood TCRbeta clonality and lower post-treatment tumor TCRbeta clonality were correlated with higher pretreatment blood Treg/Th17 ratios. After neoadjuvant nivolumab, non-responders showed significantly higher T cell clonality (Gini index) in PBMCs than responders did.

For deep sequencing of PBMC libraries, mostly 450 to 600 ng of input genomic DNA was used, and six replicates were run per sample. The immunoSEQ hsTCRbeta kit was used to prepare TCRbeta libraries according to the manufacturer's instructions. The finished libraries were brought together in one pool at 2.5 to 3.5 nM, which was then read using an Illumina NovaSeq 6000 S4 flow cell. Regarding the original processing steps: The immunoSEQ Analyzer was used for raw data preprocessing and quality control. The analysis was restricted to productive rearrangements, with each unique CDR3 amino acid sequence defining a clonotype. Repertoire clonality was estimated as the Gini-Simpson index, which was computed with the R package tcR. Gini indices were compared with Student's t test, and associations with tumor size change were assessed by Pearson correlation. Drawn from immuneACCESS, this table holds only the in-frame rearrangements with V and J called that TCRdb kept. Clones are partly lost; checked studies trace under half to an unresolved V gene and leave the rest unexplained. For V, J and clone size, that table is used; D and trimming come from the DNA. This sample lists roughly 68,000 clones; about 90% were detected once. The leading ten clones occupy 2.5% to 3.5% of the sample.

Turning to this clone: Its antigen is unknown. Base qualities are not at hand, and no much larger clone is one base apart.

The time point label, read with the paper, signifies: after neoadjuvant nivolumab, at surgical resection. Patients had been newly diagnosed with stage II-IVA oral cavity squamous cell carcinoma, and no prior systemic or radiation treatment had been given to the patients. The cohort consisted of patients with HPV-negative, locally advanced oral cavity squamous cell carcinoma. Peripheral blood mononuclear cells were analyzed directly, without maintenance or expansion in culture. The samples were obtained from a longitudinal correlative study of a single-arm phase II trial testing neoadjuvant nivolumab in oral cavity squamous cell carcinoma. Subject-matched pre- and post-treatment PBMCs and tumors from three responders and three non-responders were subjected to genomic DNA-based TCRbeta sequencing. Peripheral blood mononuclear cells were drawn once before nivolumab treatment and a second time after treatment, when surgery took place. The Maxwell RSC DNA from Cells kit was used to isolate genomic DNA from PBMCs.

The sequenced sample was PBMCs, obtained after nivolumab (anti-PD-1) treatment. This TCR was sampled from a person aged 35 to 85 with oral cavity squamous cell carcinoma.

The CDR3 protein is CAWSVPQVYGYTF. The DNA sequence is given as TGTGCCTGGAGTGTACCGCAGGTCTATGGCTACACCTTC. This chain joins TRBV30 to TRBJ1-2; no D gene is confidently identified. V loses 0 bases, J loses 4 bases, and the germline ends lie 9 bases apart. The CDR3 runs 13 residues from the cysteine to the phenylalanine. The only DNA kept is the CDR3, 39 bases in frame from the first base. CDR1 GTSNPN and CDR2 SVGIG are derived from the germline V gene (reference sequence). Supplemented by the reference TRBV30 and TRBJ1-2 proteins around the CDR3, the complete variable domain is SQTIHQWPATLVQPVGSPLSLECTVEGTSNPNLYWYRQAAGRGLQLLFYSVGIGQISSEVPQNLSASRPQDRQFILSSKKLLLSDSGFYLCAWSVPQVYGYTFGSGTRLTVV.